This T cell receptor (beta chain) stems from a study of blood T cell repertoires in COVID-19 (TCRdb year 2020). At the level of the whole study: The collaborator samples originated in the United States, Italy and Spain and spanned the acute and convalescent phases of COVID-19. The samples were drawn from two sources: the first 160 participants of the ongoing ImmuneRACE study, and 1,254 subjects contributed by 6 global collaborators. The prospective study material was composed of cDNA or gDNA derived from T cells, B-cell-depleted T cells, or PBMCs. The dataset comprised deeply sampled blood TCRbeta repertoires from subjects exposed to, actively infected with, or recovered from COVID-19. The repertoires were released in a freely available public database meant as a resource for research on the immune response to SARS-CoV-2. Where available, HLA class I and class II types were taken from metadata supplied by the sample provider and were not determined by assay-based typing. Sample metadata almost always included a de-identified subject ID, COVID-19 status, age in years and sex.

General study outcomes and caveats: The amount of clinical and demographic metadata varied by source and participant and was provided uncurated.

Whole blood was collected in K2EDTA tubes by collaborating institutions according to the institutions' own protocols. For TCRbeta analysis, collaborators shipped samples in one of three forms: frozen whole blood, isolated PBMCs, or DNA extracted from either of those sample types. CDR3 length: 15 amino acids, cysteine to phenylalanine. Solely the CDR3 DNA is kept, with 45 bases framed from the first base. The CDR1 and CDR2 encoded by the germline V gene are SGHRS and YFSETQ. From V the trimming removes 4 bases and from J it removes 2 bases, while the gene matches leave 4 bases of the junction unaccounted for. The immunoSEQ Assay, a bias-controlled multiplex PCR, was used to amplify TCRbeta CDR3 regions from genomic DNA. On the authors' methods: The number of nucleated cells in each sample was estimated by amplification of reference gene primers within the assay. To quantify the absolute abundance of each unique TCRbeta CDR3 rearrangement, sequence reads were collapsed and filtered. For each sample, productive Simpson clonality was calculated as the square root of Simpson's diversity index across productive rearrangements. This is the immuneACCESS table as TCRdb keeps it, with only in-frame sequences that have V and J called. A part of the clones is gone; compared with another copy, unresolved V genes explain less than half, and the rest is unexplained. That table supplies the V and J calls and clone size; D and trimming were determined from the DNA. This sample has 90,000 or so clones in its table, and around 86% of those were observed once. The top ten constitute about 7.8% of the sample.

A remark on this clone: No antigen is known for it. Base qualities are not provided; no much larger clone lies one nucleotide away.

The source is a man aged 45-65 years with active COVID-19. Rearrangement joined TRBV5-1 to TRBJ2-2; 8 junctional bases match TRBD1. The specimen sequenced was peripheral blood. The CDR3 reads as follows: CASSPDRENTGELFF. The DNA sequence follows: TGCGCCAGCAGCCCGGACAGGGAAAACACCGGGGAGCTGTTTTTT.